This T cell receptor (beta chain) appears in the sequencing data of a study of a mutant IDH1 vaccine in newly diagnosed glioma. Turning to the study itself: Averaging roughly 40 years of age, treated patients were approximately 62% male and around 38% female. Pretreatment consisted of radiotherapy, temozolomide, or both, with most receiving both. General study findings and limits: In 80% to 95% of patients, immune responses induced by the vaccine occurred.

Method: immunoSEQ multiplex PCR; TCRdb's copy keeps in-frame clones and lacks some. The data show around 64,000 clones, with around 83% seen just once and approximately 4.5% held by the top ten. Described time point: baseline, week 1 (first vaccination visit). Stated treatment: pre-vaccination baseline after standard-of-care therapy. Each donor presented with a new WHO grade 3 or 4 astrocytoma that tested IDH1-mutant and showed ATRX loss. This clone has a single count. Its antigen remains unidentified. This receptor was obtained from a woman aged 18 to 35 with glioma. Some clones in this sample may be carry-over from other donors' samples. The source material was peripheral blood mononuclear cells (PBMCs), sampled from a glioma patient treated with radiotherapy, temozolomide or both.

CDR3 amino acids: CASSYFEGGSTDTQYF. Written as DNA, the CDR3 is TGTGCCAGCAGTTACTTCGAGGGGGGGAGCACAGATACGCAGTATTTT. The chain has TRBV6-5 and TRBJ2-3; D is perhaps TRBD2 (7 bases). Germline assignment: CDR1 MNHEY and CDR2 SVGAGI. Deletions cut 1 base from V and 0 bases from J, with 11 bases between. The length of the CDR3 is 16 residues.